This is a list of T cell receptor beta chains from one sample in a study of blood T cell repertoires in COVID-19. The repertoire was sequenced with immunoSEQ multiplex PCR; TCRdb's copy has only in-frame clones and lacks some. The table shows about 100,000 clones, with roughly nine tenths occurring only once. Sequences were obtained from peripheral blood. These receptors were taken from a man under 40 in a cohort sampled during active COVID-19. The CDR3 runs from the conserved cysteine through the conserved F or W. A D gene is named only where the DNA matches it firmly. Clone size is given for some rows only: seen once, a few or many times, or a class if the clone is expanded.

d_call | clone_size | j_call | v_call | cdr3_aa | cdr3_nt
. | few | TRBJ1-6 | TRBV6-5 | CASSIDSNSPLHF | TGTGCCAGCAGCATAGACAGCAATTCACCCCTCCACTTT
TRBD1 | . | TRBJ2-7 | TRBV6-6 | CASSLSSGTGDPYEQYF | TGTGCCAGCAGTCTTTCCTCCGGGACAGGGGATCCCTACGAGCAGTACTTC
TRBD2 | . | TRBJ2-5 | TRBV9 | CASSVGLPNGGETQYF | TGTGCCAGCAGCGTAGGCCTTCCGAACGGGGGGGAGACCCAGTACTTC
. | . | TRBJ1-3 | TRBV24-1 | CATSDLCRRPHSGNTIYF | TGTGCCACCAGTGATTTGTGTCGGAGACCCCACTCTGGAAACACCATATATTTT
TRBD1 | . | TRBJ1-1 | TRBV6-6 | CASSLAGGTNTEAFF | TGTGCCAGCAGCCTCGCAGGGGGCACGAACACTGAAGCTTTCTTT
TRBD2 | . | TRBJ2-3 | TRBV5-1 | CASSPTSVPDTQYF | TGCGCCAGCAGCCCCACTAGCGTCCCAGATACGCAGTATTTT
. | . | TRBJ1-2 | TRBV10-3 | CAISEGDRAYGYTF | TGTGCCATCAGTGAAGGGGATCGGGCCTATGGCTACACCTTC
TRBD2 | . | TRBJ2-5 | TRBV7-2 | CASSLAGGLAGGTQYF | TGTGCCAGCAGCTTAGCGGGCGGACTAGCAGGAGGGACCCAGTACTTC
. | . | TRBJ2-5 | TRBV7-7 | CASSPRQTQETQYF | TGTGCCAGCAGCCCACGACAGACCCAAGAGACCCAGTACTTC
TRBD1 | . | TRBJ2-2 | TRBV5-1 | CASSTWDRVTGELFF | TGCGCCAGCAGCACATGGGACAGGGTGACCGGGGAGCTGTTTTTT
. | . | TRBJ1-1 | TRBV29-1 | CSVLTGPNTEAFF | TGCAGCGTTTTAACAGGGCCGAACACTGAAGCTTTCTTT
. | . | TRBJ2-7 | TRBV15 | CATSRGQGPIEQYF | TGTGCCACCAGCAGAGGTCAGGGCCCCATCGAGCAGTACTTC
TRBD2 | . | TRBJ2-5 | TRBV11-2 | CASSLAFLAGARETQYF | TGTGCCAGCAGCTTAGCGTTCCTAGCGGGGGCCCGAGAGACCCAGTACTTC
TRBD1 | few | TRBJ2-7 | TRBV12-3/TRBV12-4 | CASRQGQVSEQYF | TGTGCCAGCAGACAGGGACAGGTCAGCGAGCAGTACTTC
. | . | TRBJ2-5 | TRBV24-1 | CATSGQFGLAETQYF | TGTGCCACCAGTGGGCAGTTTGGTTTGGCCGAGACCCAGTACTTC
TRBD1 | . | TRBJ1-5 | TRBV5-1 | CASSVPGQGNQPQHF | TGCGCCAGCAGCGTGCCGGGACAGGGGAATCAGCCCCAGCATTTT
. | . | TRBJ2-5 | TRBV4-1 | CASSQEWRGSGETQYF | TGCGCCAGCAGCCAAGAGTGGAGGGGTTCGGGAGAGACCCAGTACTTC
. | . | TRBJ1-4 | TRBV2 | CASSGAGTPNEKLFF | TGTGCCAGCAGTGGCGCCGGGACACCAAATGAAAAACTGTTTTTT
. | . | TRBJ2-1 | TRBV14 | CASSQDRGEQFF | TGTGCCAGCAGCCAAGATCGGGGAGAGCAGTTCTTC
. | . | TRBJ2-3 | TRBV28 | CASSLTGPREDTQYF | TGTGCCAGCAGTTTAACGGGTCCCCGGGAGGATACGCAGTATTTT
TRBD1 | . | TRBJ2-3 | TRBV24-1 | CATSDRAAEQGLGDTQYF | TGTGCCACCAGTGATCGCGCGGCCGAACAGGGGTTAGGAGATACGCAGTATTTT
TRBD1 | . | TRBJ1-2 | TRBV5-5 | CASRPQGSYGYTF | TGTGCCAGCAGGCCACAGGGGAGTTATGGCTACACCTTC
. | . | TRBJ1-2 | TRBV2 | CASRDRTVYTF | TGTGCCAGCAGAGATAGGACAGTCTACACCTTC
TRBD2 | . | TRBJ2-1 | TRBV5-1 | CASSRTSGGASYNEQFF | TGCGCCAGCAGCCGCACTAGCGGGGGGGCTTCCTACAATGAGCAGTTCTTC
TRBD1 | . | TRBJ1-1 | TRBV7-8 | CASSPGTGGDLHTEAFF | TGTGCCAGCAGCCCTGGGACAGGGGGCGATTTGCACACTGAAGCTTTCTTT
TRBD1 | once | TRBJ2-5 | TRBV7-9 | CASSKDRGRQETQYF | TGTGCCAGCAGCAAAGACAGGGGGCGCCAAGAGACCCAGTACTTC